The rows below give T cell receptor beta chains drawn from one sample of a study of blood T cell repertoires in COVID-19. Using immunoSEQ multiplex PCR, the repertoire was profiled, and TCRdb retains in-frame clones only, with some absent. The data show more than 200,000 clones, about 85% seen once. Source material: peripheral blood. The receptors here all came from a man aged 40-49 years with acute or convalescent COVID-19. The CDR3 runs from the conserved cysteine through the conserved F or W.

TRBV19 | CASAMGGMYNEQFF
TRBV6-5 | CASSYSIRSGTEAFF
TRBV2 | CASSPRTDSNQPQHF
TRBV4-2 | CASSQDQVGDSYGYTF
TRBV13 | CASSLAGGPSTDTQYF
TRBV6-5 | CASSYSESGNTIYF
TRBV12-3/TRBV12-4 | CASNRVGTEAFF
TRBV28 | CASSFLRGGYEQYF
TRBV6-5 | CASSYPGGQPQFF
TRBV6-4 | CASRSGQENTEAFF
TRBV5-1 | CASSPHDRDYGYTF
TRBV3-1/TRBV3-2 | CASSLMPGGSGNTIYF
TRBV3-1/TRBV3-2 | CASSLRDRDHTNYGYTF
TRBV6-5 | CASSTGAISYEQYF
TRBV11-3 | CASSHPTSGSTGQGTQYF
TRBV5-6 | CASSSPHRSNYGYTF
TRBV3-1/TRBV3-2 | CASSQPQGSEAFF
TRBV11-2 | CASSLGLAGGYNEQFF
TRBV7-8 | CASSFLYGTGGKDGYTF
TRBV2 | CASSPPWTSSYNEQFF
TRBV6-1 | CASSDQAGSYEQYF
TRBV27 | CASSRTSGSVTDTQYF
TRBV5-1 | CASSLAGTSTDTQYF
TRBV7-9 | CASSKLAGTSYNEQFF
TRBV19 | CASSRGSGKAGKETQYF
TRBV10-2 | CASSVGGSKEKLFF
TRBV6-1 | CASSEAAPAPALHF
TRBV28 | CASSILGGEQYF
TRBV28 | CASSLPQGSWQPQHF
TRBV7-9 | CASSRGTAEEKLFF
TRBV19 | CASSLDRTGGLCEAFF
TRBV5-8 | CASSEPYRGYGYTF
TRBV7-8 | CASSLAGGTVSYNEQFF
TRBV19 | CASSIGIGGSNQPQHF
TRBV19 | CASSAWTGNEQYF
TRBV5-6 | CASSPGQGVIGYTF
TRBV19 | CASSRGVGLAGRNEQFF
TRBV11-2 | CASILLAGSSYNEQFF
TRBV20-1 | CSASRVTEAFF
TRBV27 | CASSLFRENTEAFF
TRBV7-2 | CASSLGRGQGDYGYTF
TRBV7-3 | CASSLRDRGPGGYTF
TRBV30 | CAWSVPGRGSTDTQYF
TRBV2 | CASSRGTGANYGYTF
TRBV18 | CASSPLSRTGGRGYTF
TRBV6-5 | CASNNEGTGRGYTF
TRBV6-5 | CASRRTGAAEQYF
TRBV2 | CARGQDGYTF
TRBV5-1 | CASSPGEPYEQYF
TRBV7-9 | CASSLMSSGANVLTF
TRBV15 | CATSRDLSYEQYF
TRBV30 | CAWSRQGKQPQHF
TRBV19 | CASSISRGKNEQFF
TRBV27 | CASRLQGYSNQPQHF